This T cell receptor (beta chain) was found in a study of cytomegalovirus exposure and HLA in healthy donors. Both 60 Vbeta primers and 13 Jbeta primers went into the PCR. Sequencing was performed with immunoSEQ multiplex PCR; in TCRdb, only in-frame clones are kept and a portion is missing. The data hold tens of thousands of clones, with approximately 68% observed a single time. The CDR3 length is 16 residues. The chain combines TRBV12-2 with TRBJ1-1; the D call of TRBD1 is as the table states it, not checked on the DNA. TRBV12-2 is an annotated pseudogene. This sequence was found in a boy aged 5-17 years in good health and CMV-seropositive. Sequenced: PBMCs. CDR3 region: CASRFPSGTGNTEAFF. The CDR3 DNA reads TGTGCAAGTCGCTTCCCGTCCGGGACAGGGAACACTGAAGCTTTCTTT.